This T cell receptor (beta chain) was sequenced in a study of monozygotic twins with inflammatory bowel disease. The length of the CDR3 is 13 residues. TCRdb reprocessed the 5' RACE reads, with one entry per CDR3 protein and no DNA. The data show around 150,000 distinct CDR3 sequences, and the top ten clones hold around 2.8%. This chain links TRBV12-3 or TRBV12-4 with TRBJ2-3. The sequence derives from a human donor with ulcerative colitis or Crohn's disease, or a healthy co-twin of an affected twin (not recorded which). What was sequenced was blood. The CDR3 reads CASSFGSTDTQYF.